This record covers a single T cell receptor (beta chain). What it binds is unknown. The sample belongs to a study of regulatory T cells in long-lasting Graves disease. Overall study results and limits: Persistent Graves' patients possessed reduced TCR diversity relative to recently diagnosed ones.

HTBI primers from iRepertoire and Arm-PCR of CDR3 regions yielded the TCR beta libraries. TCRdb fed the multiplex PCR reads into MiXCR, producing one record per CDR3 protein. The sample carries about 620,000 distinct CDR3 sequences, less than 20% recorded once. The CDR3 has 17 amino acids. Germline trimming cut 7 bases from V and 8 bases from J; bases unmatched to any gene: 15. Looked up from germline, CDR1 is LGHDT and CDR2 is YNNKEL (reference sequence). Sample time point: newly diagnosed GD, antithyroid drugs for less than 3 months. Construction of the TCR library relied on RNA isolated from PBMCs. This same sample was also taken into another study, of T cells in Graves' hyperthyroidism and ophthalmopathy. That report adds: The HTBI primer set drove a first-round RT-PCR of the TCR CDR3.

The chain combines TRBV3-1 with TRBJ2-1; TRBD2 aligns across 12 bases. This clonotype originated in a woman in her 30s with Graves disease. The source was peripheral blood mononuclear cells (PBMCs), collected at new diagnosis, from a patient treated with antithyroid drugs. Here the CDR3 reads CASTERVTSGSLYEQFF. In DNA, the CDR3 is TGTGCCAGCACCGAACGGGTGACTAGCGGGAGTTTGTATGAGCAGTTCTTC.